A single sample is the source of the 10 T cell receptor beta chains below, sequenced in a study of T cells in Graves' hyperthyroidism and ophthalmopathy. It was RNA transcripts that yielded the amplified TCR beta CDR3 regions. When the TCR CDR3 underwent first-round RT-PCR, the HTBI primer set was used. MiXCR was run by TCRdb on the multiplex PCR reads, yielding one entry per CDR3 protein. Of approximately 690,000 distinct CDR3 sequences detected, approximately 14% appear once; the ten largest clones hold approximately 13%. Sample: blood. The source of these receptors is a woman aged 50 to 65 with Graves' ophthalmopathy.

This clonotype came up many times. This chain joins TRBV6-1 and TRBJ2-1, with D perhaps assigned TRBD1 or TRBD2 (5 bases each). The ends were cut back, 6 bases at V and 7 bases at J, with 13 bases in the middle. The CDR3 is 13 residues long. Germline CDR1 is MNHNS and CDR2 is SASEGT. Here the CDR3 DNA reads TGTGCCAGCAGCCCAATGGGGGTTAATGAGCAGTTCTTC. Translated, it gives CASSPMGVNEQFF.

The rearrangement uses TRBV15 and TRBJ1-2; perhaps TRBD1 as D (6 bases). The CDR3 contains 15 residues. Looked up from germline, CDR1 is LNHNV and CDR2 is YYDKDF (reference sequence). The V gene lost 5 bases and the J gene lost 4 bases, with 17 bases spanning the gap. CDR3 amino acids: CATSARTGGVYGYTF. CDR3 bases: TGTGCCACCAGCGCGCGGACGGGGGGCGTCTATGGCTACACCTTC.

This clonotype was seen repeatedly, ten times or more. The genes are TRBV12-3 or TRBV12-4 and TRBJ1-5, with D possibly TRBD1 on 6 matching bases. The V end lost 3 bases, the J end lost 4 bases, and 13 bases lay between the germline ends. The CDR3 is made up of 15 amino acids. CDR3 sequence (DNA): TGTGCCAGCAGTTTCATGGCAGGGGAGAATCAGCCCCAGCATTTT. Amino acids: CASSFMAGENQPQHF.

Details on this clonotype: Being one base from a much bigger clone, this may be a read error. This chain links TRBV12-3 or TRBV12-4 with TRBJ2-3, with TRBD2 as a possible D gene (6 bases). The CDR3 sequence is 17 residues long. V lost 8 bases, J lost 4 bases, and 25 bases lay in between. CDR3 sequence (DNA): TGTGCCAGCCCGGAGCCTAGCGAGAGGGCCTTTGCAGATACGCAGTATTTT. It is translated as CASPEPSERAFADTQYF.

The V gene is TRBV10-2, the J gene TRBJ2-7; 9 bases are a match to TRBD1. This CDR3 contains 17 residues. Trimming removed 3 bases from V and 1 base from J; junction bases left unmatched: 10. Germline values: CDR1 WSHSY, CDR2 SAAADI. CDR3 protein: CASSDFSGTGFSYEQYF. CDR3 nucleotide sequence: TGCGCCAGCAGTGATTTTTCCGGGACAGGGTTTTCCTACGAGCAGTACTTC.

The chain links TRBV10-3 to TRBJ2-7, with 11 bases fitting TRBD2. With 5 bases clipped from V and 3 bases from J, the junction kept 3 bases outside the gene matches. Germline V lookup: CDR1 ENHRY, CDR2 SYGVKD. The CDR3 covers 14 residues. The CDR3 coding sequence is TGTGCCATCAGTACTAGCGGGAGTCTCTACGAGCAGTACTTC. It translates to CAISTSGSLYEQYF.

In its sample, this clonotype was seen many times. The V and J genes are TRBV18 and TRBJ2-1, with D perhaps TRBD2 (5 bases). The CDR3 runs to 15 residues. V was clipped by 6 bases and J by 6 bases, with 18 bases between them. Per germline, CDR1 KGHSH and CDR2 LQKENI. The CDR3 DNA reads TGTGCCAGCTCGACGGACGGACTCAGCCTCAATGAGCAGTTCTTC. Encoded protein: CASSTDGLSLNEQFF.

This clonotype has more than one count but fewer than ten. The chain recombines TRBV11-3 with TRBJ1-2; D is unresolved. This CDR3 spans 16 amino acids. The V end was cut by 1 base, the J end by 8 bases, with 20 bases between. Germline CDR1 reads SGHNT; CDR2 reads YENEEA. The CDR3 region is CASSLVAASSVSGYTF. DNA of the CDR3: TGTGCCAGCAGCTTAGTGGCGGCCAGCTCAGTCTCAGGCTACACCTTC.

This chain uses TRBV27 with TRBJ1-4; D might be TRBD1 (5 bases). This CDR3 is built from 14 residues. V was trimmed by 5 bases and J by 5 bases, leaving 12 bases between them. CDR1 and CDR2 from the germline V gene are MNHEY and SMNVEV (reference sequence). The CDR3 DNA follows: TGTGCCAGCAGTCCCCTTCGACAGAATGAAAAACTGTTTTTT. Translating it yields CASSPLRQNEKLFF. The entire variable domain, with the rest obtained from reference TRBV27 and TRBJ1-4, is as follows: EAQVTQNPRYLITVTGKKLTVTCSQNMNHEYMSWYRQDPGLGLRQIYYSMNVEVTDKGDVPEGYKVSRKEKRNFPLILESPSPNQTSLYFCASSPLRQNEKLFFGSGTQLSVL.

This clonotype was observed many times. This chain uses TRBV28 with TRBJ2-3, with D perhaps matching TRBD2 (5 bases). CDR1 and CDR2 from the germline V gene are MDHEN and SYDVKM. This CDR3 comprises 16 residues. V was cut by 8 bases and J by 1 base, with 19 bases left in between. Here the CDR3 reads CASFPGLGRGTDTQYF. CDR3 nucleotides: TGTGCCAGCTTCCCGGGCTTAGGGCGGGGCACAGATACGCAGTATTTT.